This T cell receptor beta chain originates from a study of Tregs in tolerant kidney transplant recipients. Broader study findings: Donor-specific Treg expansion exceeded global Treg expansion in tolerant patients, suggesting antigen drive. The most relevant donor-specific Treg TCRbeta repertoire apparently came from expansion with activated donor B cells. Findings come from small patient numbers and require larger validation.

The germline CDR1 and CDR2 sequences are SEHNR and FQNEAQ (reference sequence). Trimming removed 5 bases from V and 1 base from J, with 8 bases in between. CDR3 length: 13 residues. Clones were read by immunoSEQ multiplex PCR, and TCRdb kept only the in-frame ones, dropping some. The data hold tens of thousands of clones, with over 85% observed a single time. To note about this clone: The antigen is not known.

This receptor was obtained from a human donor who received a combined kidney and bone marrow transplant. The sequencing used CD4+ T cells from blood, collected before the transplant. The gene calls are TRBV7-9 and TRBJ1-1; the D gene is possibly TRBD1 (5 bases). The CDR3 is CASSTQANTEAFF. The CDR3, as DNA: TGTGCCAGCAGCACACAGGCGAACACTGAAGCTTTCTTT.